A selection of T cell receptor beta chains follows, all from one sample in a study of T cell repertoires in cytomegalovirus infection. Each CDR3 protein is one row after TCRdb ran MiXCR on the reads. This repertoire shows roughly 230,000 distinct CDR3 sequences, around 15% found once; its top ten account for around 43%. The sequencing sample was made of CD8+ T cells from PBMCs. Receptors were obtained from a human donor in good health (CMV status not recorded). Some clones in this sample may be carry-over from other donors' samples. Each CDR3 is given with its conserved first and last residue. The D gene is left open where the match is weak. Clone size is given for some rows only: seen once, a few or many times, or a class if the clone is expanded.

TRBV20-1	few	TRBJ2-7	TRBD1	CSARGDRGYEQYF	TGCAGTGCTAGAGGGGACAGGGGCTACGAGCAGTACTTC
TRBV11-2	-	TRBJ2-7	-	CASSLFSGGSSYEQYF	TGTGCCAGCAGCTTATTTAGCGGAGGGAGCTCCTACGAGCAGTACTTC
TRBV12-5	-	TRBJ2-1	TRBD1	CASGRTFGTGGSNEQFF	TGTGCTAGTGGGCGAACTTTCGGGACAGGGGGCTCTAATGAGCAGTTCTTC
TRBV5-4	few	TRBJ2-2	-	CASSPTGSNTGELFF	TGTGCCAGCAGCCCGACCGGGTCCAACACCGGGGAGCTGTTTTTT
TRBV27	-	TRBJ1-3	-	CASGGGNTIYF	TGTGCCAGCGGTGGGGGGAACACCATATATTTT
TRBV7-3	many	TRBJ2-5	-	CASSVGRGTQYF	TGTGCCAGCAGCGTGGGTAGGGGGACCCAGTACTTC
TRBV3-1	few	TRBJ2-3	TRBD2	CASSQDRGGVTDTQYF	TGTGCCAGCAGCCAAGATCGGGGGGGCGTCACAGATACGCAGTATTTT
TRBV13	-	TRBJ1-1	TRBD1	CASSLWTGPRTEAFF	TGTGCCAGCAGCTTATGGACAGGGCCGAGGACTGAAGCTTTCTTT
TRBV7-8	many	TRBJ1-4	-	CASSLAPSDNEKLFF	TGTGCCAGCAGCTTAGCGCCATCCGATAATGAAAAACTGTTTTTT
TRBV7-8	many	TRBJ2-1	-	CASTFSEGPSNEQFF	TGTGCCAGCACCTTCTCCGAGGGGCCTTCCAATGAGCAGTTCTTC
TRBV7-9	few	TRBJ1-1	-	CASSGYGGNTEAFF	TGTGCCAGCAGCGGTTATGGGGGGAACACTGAAGCTTTCTTT
TRBV7-2	many	TRBJ2-2	-	CASSLVWGSGELFF	TGTGCCAGCAGCTTAGTCTGGGGATCCGGGGAGCTGTTTTTT
TRBV28	-	TRBJ1-2	-	CAARQGNYGYTF	TGTGCCGCAAGGCAGGGAAACTATGGCTACACCTTC
TRBV29-1	-	TRBJ1-1	-	CSVLDGMNTEALF	TGCAGCGTTTTGGACGGCATGAACACTGAAGCTCTCTTT
TRBV28	-	TRBJ2-7	-	CASSPRDFSEQYF	TGTGCCAGCAGTCCCCGGGACTTCTCCGAGCAGTACTTC
TRBV4-1	-	TRBJ1-6	-	CASSSGNYNSPLHF	TGCGCCAGCAGCTCGGGCAACTATAATTCACCCCTCCACTTT
TRBV19	-	TRBJ2-1	-	CASSINGDPGLYNEQFF	TGTGCCAGTAGTATAAATGGGGACCCAGGGTTGTACAATGAGCAGTTCTTC
TRBV27	many	TRBJ2-3	-	CASSLGYTDTQYF	TGTGCCAGCAGTTTAGGATACACAGATACGCAGTATTTT
TRBV12-3/TRBV12-4	-	TRBJ2-3	-	CASSPYTDTQYF	TGTGCCAGCAGCCCATACACAGATACGCAGTATTTT
TRBV5-6	many	TRBJ2-7	-	CASSPRSSGKQYF	TGTGCCAGCAGTCCGCGGTCCTCTGGGAAGCAGTACTTC
TRBV20-1	-	TRBJ2-7	TRBD2	CSADRSGGYSYEQYF	TGCAGTGCGGATCGTAGCGGGGGCTACTCCTACGAGCAGTACTTC
TRBV19	many	TRBJ1-5	TRBD1	CASSIWTGDQPQHF	TGTGCCAGTAGTATTTGGACAGGCGATCAGCCCCAGCATTTT
TRBV29-1	few	TRBJ1-2	-	CSVSDSNYGYTF	TGCAGCGTCAGCGACAGTAACTATGGCTACACCTTC
TRBV5-1	-	TRBJ2-7	-	CASSLDPASEQYF	TGCGCCAGCAGCTTGGACCCCGCGAGCGAGCAGTACTTC
TRBV7-4	-	TRBJ2-2	-	CASSFLGTISANTGELFF	TGTGCCAGCAGCTTTCTTGGGACGATTAGTGCGAACACCGGGGAGCTGTTTTTT
TRBV6-2/TRBV6-3	-	TRBJ2-5	-	CASSYLGPSQETQYF	TGTGCCAGCAGTTACTTAGGACCGTCACAAGAGACCCAGTACTTC
TRBV7-2	many	TRBJ1-6	-	CASSLAYDTMISYNSPLHF	TGTGCCAGCAGCTTAGCGTACGACACTATGATCTCCTATAATTCACCCCTCCACTTT
TRBV20-1	-	TRBJ2-7	TRBD1	CSARDVTGVDLSRLEQYF	TGCAGTGCTAGAGATGTTACAGGGGTAGACCTTAGTCGGCTCGAGCAGTACTTC
TRBV7-3	many	TRBJ2-3	-	CASSLIGESTDTQYF	TGTGCCAGCAGCTTAATAGGGGAAAGCACAGATACGCAGTATTTT
TRBV9	-	TRBJ2-7	-	CASSVAPAGNEQYF	TGTGCCAGCAGCGTAGCTCCGGCAGGGAACGAGCAGTACTTC
TRBV5-1	-	TRBJ2-7	TRBD1	CASSYRQGEQYF	TGCGCCAGCAGCTACCGACAGGGAGAGCAGTACTTC
TRBV10-3	few	TRBJ1-5	-	CAIGEHPDQPQHF	TGTGCCATCGGCGAACATCCTGATCAGCCCCAGCATTTT
TRBV4-3	-	TRBJ2-5	TRBD1	CASSQAMTGGMFRETQYF	TGCGCCAGCAGCCAAGCGATGACAGGGGGCATGTTTAGGGAGACCCAGTACTTC
TRBV5-8	few	TRBJ2-4	-	CASNIGDSLELNIQYF	TGTGCCAGCAACATTGGGGACTCCTTGGAACTAAACATTCAGTACTTC
TRBV29-1	-	TRBJ1-2	TRBD1	CSAGRDSPKLRSNYGYTF	TGCAGCGCGGGCCGGGACAGCCCAAAATTGAGGTCTAACTATGGCTACACCTTC
TRBV19	-	TRBJ2-5	TRBD2	CASTGTSGQETQYF	TGTGCCAGTACCGGGACTAGCGGCCAAGAGACCCAGTACTTC
TRBV29-1	many	TRBJ1-1	-	CSVSGGENTEAFF	TGCAGCGTCTCGGGGGGGGAGAACACTGAAGCTTTCTTT
TRBV4-1	-	TRBJ2-1	-	CASSQEVGDYNEQFF	TGCGCCAGCAGCCAAGAGGTTGGAGATTACAATGAGCAGTTCTTC
TRBV6-2/TRBV6-3	few	TRBJ2-3	-	CASKTNLGWPDTQYF	TGTGCCAGCAAAACTAACTTAGGGTGGCCAGATACGCAGTATTTT
TRBV20-1	few	TRBJ2-7	TRBD2	CSARDVRGDFYEQYF	TGCAGTGCTAGAGATGTGCGGGGGGATTTCTACGAGCAGTACTTC
TRBV2	once	TRBJ2-7	-	CASSLQAHEQYF	TGTGCCAGCAGTCTACAGGCTCACGAGCAGTACTTC
TRBV20-1	-	TRBJ1-6	-	CSATEAYNSPLHF	TGCAGTGCTACCGAGGCCTATAATTCACCCCTCCACTTT
TRBV4-1	few	TRBJ1-5	-	CASSQAPDSGSNQPQHF	TGCGCCAGCAGCCAAGCCCCCGACAGTGGTAGCAATCAGCCCCAGCATTTT
TRBV7-8	few	TRBJ1-1	-	CASSLADSTEAFF	TGTGCCAGCAGCTTAGCGGACTCGACTGAAGCTTTCTTT
TRBV7-8	many	TRBJ1-2	TRBD1	CASSSGTGDGYTF	TGTGCCAGCAGCTCCGGGACAGGGGATGGCTACACCTTC
TRBV28	-	TRBJ1-6	-	CASRGGGSLLSLHF	TGTGCCAGCAGGGGGGGAGGCAGCCTCCTTTCCCTCCACTTT
TRBV7-9	many	TRBJ2-5	TRBD1	CASSPTPGQEETQYF	TGTGCCAGCAGCCCGACTCCGGGACAGGAAGAGACCCAGTACTTC
TRBV13	-	TRBJ2-2	-	CASSPGPNTGELFF	TGTGCCAGCAGCCCGGGACCAAACACCGGGGAGCTGTTTTTT
TRBV29-1	-	TRBJ1-2	-	CSAIRGYGYTF	TGCAGCGCCATCCGGGGCTATGGCTACACCTTC